This T cell receptor (beta chain) was recorded in a study of T cells expressing NK-cell markers. Study-level background: Sorted CD3+CD56+NKG2C+, CD3+CD56+NKG2C- and CD3+CD56-NKG2C+ T cells provided the TCR beta repertoires. Seven donors tested HCMV-seropositive and one tested seronegative among the eight sequenced. Overall study findings and caveats: Questions lingered over whether expanded NKG2C+ T cell clones were HCMV-specific. NKG2C+ dominant clonotypes from 5 to 7 donors made up about 1.0-7.5% of CD8+ T cells.

A word on this clonotype: Its antigen is currently unknown.

This CDR3 has 14 residues. TCRdb re-called the 5' RACE reads and shows each CDR3 protein once, DNA omitted. The listing records 550,000 to 600,000 distinct CDR3 sequences. This chain joins TRBV12-3 or TRBV12-4 and TRBJ2-1; TCRdb calls TRBD2, which cannot be checked without DNA. The sample taken for sequencing was blood T cells: a sorted CD56 or NKG2C T cell subset, CD4+ or CD8+ T cells, or bulk PBMC T cells (not recorded which). This TCR came from a man aged 18 to 29 in good health. The CDR3 sequence is CASSSPGTQNEQFF.